This TCR beta chain was profiled in a study of T cell responses to AZD1222 COVID-19 vaccine. General study points: Most donors were white British, females outnumbered males, and clonal diversity was possibly underestimated.

The method was immunoSEQ multiplex PCR; TCRdb's version includes in-frame clones alone and lacks a portion of them. The sample holds roughly 180,000 clones, around nine tenths seen once. This clone appeared once. The antigen is unknown. CDR3 length equals 15 residues. V lost 5 bases and J lost 5; bases outside the gene matches: 8. Germline CDR1 is ENHRY and CDR2 is SYGVKD. The receptor comes from an adult in good health. The sequences come from peripheral blood, collected on day 0 of AZD1222 vaccination. The J gene is TRBJ2-5, the V gene TRBV10-3; 10 nucleotides match TRBD1. The CDR3 protein is CAISSYGQGEETQYF. The DNA for the CDR3 is TGTGCCATCAGTTCCTATGGACAGGGGGAGGAGACCCAGTACTTC.